Below, 28 T cell receptor beta chains from the same sample are listed, as sequenced in a study of shared T cell receptors in the human thymus. Generated by immunoSEQ multiplex PCR, the TCRdb table keeps only in-frame clones and is missing some. The data show roughly 500,000 clones, approximately 80% seen once. This sample also appeared in a second study, on human thymus T cells.

The sequencing sample was made of thymocytes. The receptors shown here come from a boy in the first two years of life with a congenital heart defect.

V usage is TRBV14 and J usage is TRBJ2-5, with 10 bases aligning to TRBD2. The CDR3 is 18 amino acids. Trimming at V came to 4 bases and at J to 3 bases, leaving 14 bases not matched to a gene. CDR1 is SGHDN, CDR2 FVKESK, per germline. The chain's CDR3 is CASSRRHSRTSGKETQYF. CDR3 bases: TGTGCCAGCAGCCGACGGCATTCTCGGACTAGCGGAAAAGAGACCCAGTACTTC.

The chain uses TRBV10-3 and TRBJ2-7, with TRBD1 identical over 8 bases. In germline, CDR1 is ENHRY, CDR2 SYGVKD. After removal of 6 bases from V and 6 bases from J, the junction contained 7 bases not matched to a gene. The CDR3 length is 13 residues. The CDR3 reads CAISADREREQYF. For the CDR3, the DNA is TGTGCCATCAGCGCGGACAGGGAACGCGAGCAGTACTTC.

The V gene is TRBV19, the J gene TRBJ2-2; D is undetermined. Trimming pared 10 bases from V and 0 bases from J, leaving 12 bases between. The CDR3 runs 14 residues. The germline V gene has CDR1 LNHDA and CDR2 SQIVND (reference sequence). CDR3 in amino acids: CATTTETNTGELFF. CDR3 nucleotides: TGTGCCACCACGACTGAGACGAACACCGGGGAGCTGTTTTTT.

This sequence joins TRBV4-2 and TRBJ2-3, with D perhaps TRBD2 (6 bases). V shed 0 bases and J shed 5 bases, with 18 bases lying between them. The CDR3 is made up of 17 amino acids. Germline lookup yields CDR1 LGHNA and CDR2 YNFKEQ. The CDR3 DNA sequence: TGTGCCAGCAGCCAAGATCGCAATCGAAGGGAGGAAGATACGCAGTATTTT. Translating gives CASSQDRNRREEDTQYF.

The chain combines TRBV13 with TRBJ2-2; 13 bases agree with TRBD2. Germline lookup yields CDR1 PRHDT and CDR2 FYEKMQ (reference sequence). The CDR3 spans 16 residues. Unmatched junction bases numbered 4, after V lost 7 bases and J lost 2 bases. As DNA, the CDR3 is TGTGCCAGCACCTTGGGACTAGCGGGAAACACCGGGGAGCTGTTTTTT. It yields the protein CASTLGLAGNTGELFF.

The CDR3, as DNA: TGTGCCAGCAGCCAGCGCCCTTCCATCCGACACGAGCAGTACTTC. Protein product: CASSQRPSIRHEQYF. The chain uses TRBV7-3 and TRBJ2-7; no definite D call. This CDR3 is 15 amino acids long. The ends were cut back, 5 bases at V and 5 bases at J, with 19 bases in the middle. In germline, CDR1 is SGHTA, CDR2 FQGTGA.

Here the CDR3 reads CSASTGPAGELFF. Here the CDR3 DNA reads TGCAGCGCGTCGACAGGGCCCGCCGGGGAGCTGTTTTTT. V usage is TRBV29-1 and J usage is TRBJ2-2; TRBD1 matches 7 bases. The CDR3 spans 13 residues. The junction had 8 bases not matched to a gene; V was cut back by 7 bases and J by 6 bases. The germline V gene encodes CDR1 SQVTM and CDR2 ANQGSEA.

V gene TRBV4-3 combines with J gene TRBJ2-1; D might be TRBD1 (6 bases). There are 14 residues in the CDR3. Germline loops: CDR1 LGHNA, CDR2 YSLEER. Trimming shortened V by 0 bases and J by 6 bases, and 9 bases separated the two germline ends. CDR3 coding DNA: TGCGCCAGCAGCCAAGACACAGGGCCCAATGAGCAGTTCTTC. Translating gives CASSQDTGPNEQFF.

J is TRBJ2-6 and V is TRBV28; 7 nucleotides agree with TRBD2. Trimming took 8 bases from V and 0 from J; bases not matched to a gene: 7. CDR1 and CDR2 from the germline V gene are MDHEN and SYDVKM. CDR3 length: 16 amino acids. The chain's CDR3 is CASFLAGFSGANVLTF. The CDR3 nucleotides read TGTGCCAGCTTCTTAGCGGGCTTCTCTGGGGCCAACGTCCTGACTTTC.

The chain joins TRBV4-1 to TRBJ2-6; D remains unclear. Germline V gene data show CDR1 as MGHRA and CDR2 as YSYEKL. V was pared by 0 bases and J by 0 bases, with 6 bases between. The CDR3 loop spans 16 amino acids. This CDR3 reads CASSQDQVSGANVLTF. CDR3 nucleotide sequence: TGCGCCAGCAGCCAAGATCAGGTCTCTGGGGCCAACGTCCTGACTTTC.

Worth noting for this clone: Different DNA sequences within this sample yield the same CDR3. The gene calls are TRBV27 and TRBJ2-7; a possible D gene is TRBD2 (6 bases). The CDR3 covers 13 residues. V was shortened by 4 bases and J by 4 bases, with 11 bases between the two germline ends. In germline, CDR1 is MNHEY, CDR2 SMNVEV (reference sequence). CDR3: CASSSGTRYEQYF. In DNA, the CDR3 is TGTGCCAGCAGTTCCGGGACTCGGTACGAGCAGTACTTC.

The CDR3 loop reads CASSEGARGETQYF. The CDR3 DNA sequence: TGCGCCAGCAGTGAAGGCGCGCGGGGTGAGACCCAGTACTTC. The chain couples TRBV10-2 to TRBJ2-5; TRBD2 is a possible D gene (6 bases). The CDR3 covers 14 residues. Germline CDR1 WSHSY, CDR2 SAAADI. With 3 bases removed from V and 5 bases from J, the gap between germline ends came to 13 bases.

The chain couples TRBV27 to TRBJ1-2; 9 bases fit TRBD1. CDR3 length: 14 amino acids. J lost 0 bases, V lost 4 bases, and 0 bases had no gene match. CDR1 MNHEY and CDR2 SMNVEV come from the germline V gene (reference sequence). The CDR3 bases are TGTGCCAGCAGTTACAGGGGGCCTAACTATGGCTACACCTTC. Translation gives CASSYRGPNYGYTF.

The chain carries TRBV4-2 and TRBJ1-5, with 7 bases aligning to TRBD1. The V gene's germline CDR1 is LGHNA and CDR2 YNFKEQ. The CDR3 is 19 residues long. V lost 2 bases to trimming and J lost 0 bases; unmatched junction nucleotides: 13. CDR3 sequence reads: CASSQLRQGDIISNQPQHF. The CDR3 DNA sequence: TGTGCCAGCAGCCAACTGAGACAGGGAGATATAATTAGCAATCAGCCCCAGCATTTT.

The V gene is TRBV7-2, the J gene TRBJ2-4; D may be TRBD1 (6 bases). The CDR3 length is 14 residues. Germline-derived CDR1 and CDR2 are SGHTA and FQGNSA. V lost 5 bases and J lost 2, with 10 bases in between. DNA of the CDR3: TGTGCCAGCAGCGGCCGGGACACCAAAAACATTCAGTACTTC. This gives the protein CASSGRDTKNIQYF.

V usage is TRBV19 and J usage is TRBJ2-7; TRBD2 is a possible D gene (5 bases). CDR1 is LNHDA, CDR2 SQIVND, per germline (reference sequence). The CDR3 sequence is 13 residues long. V dropped 5 bases and J dropped 4 bases, with 12 bases sitting between them. CDR3 DNA sequence: TGTGCCAGTAGTGTTACTAGGGCGTACGAGCAGTACTTC. Translation: CASSVTRAYEQYF.

On this clone: The germline gene is not matched at one end of the junction; a read error may be the cause. V and J are TRBV6-1 and TRBJ2-3; 8 bases align to TRBD2. The length of the CDR3 is 16 residues. Germline V gene data show CDR1 as MNHNS and CDR2 as SASEGT. The CDR3 reads CASIEAGVVDGDTQYF. The CDR3 region has the DNA TGTGCCAGCATTGAAGCGGGAGTTGTTGATGGTGATACGCAGTATTTT.

This chain links TRBV4-1 with TRBJ1-5, with 7 bases fitting TRBD1. Trimming cost V 0 bases and J 2 bases; bases outside gene matches: 10. The CDR3 is 18 amino acids. CDR1 is MGHRA, CDR2 YSYEKL, per germline. CDR3 coding DNA: TGCGCCAGCAGCCAAGATCTCCCGAACGGACAGGGCAATCAGCCCCAGCATTTT. Its protein product is CASSQDLPNGQGNQPQHF.

The chain combines TRBV9 with TRBJ2-7; 9 bases are a match to TRBD1. This CDR3 has 15 amino acids. J lost 3 bases, V lost 4 bases, and 8 bases had no gene match. Germline V CDR1 and CDR2: SGDLS, YYNGEE. The CDR3 coding sequence is TGTGCCAGCAGCCCTTACAGGGGGCATAGCTACGAGCAGTACTTC. This codes for CASSPYRGHSYEQYF.

The genes are TRBV6-1 and TRBJ1-1, with D uncertain. Germline V lookup: CDR1 MNHNS, CDR2 SASEGT. The CDR3 is made up of 17 amino acids. V was pared by 1 base and J by 11 bases, with 26 bases between. CDR3 DNA sequence: TGTGCCAGCAGTGAAGGGGTAACGGATGGCCGGGAGCCCGAGGCTTTCTTT. This sequence encodes CASSEGVTDGREPEAFF.

A few counts support this clone. CDR3 residues: CASSYPGVETQYF. Written as DNA, the CDR3 is TGTGCCAGCAGTTACCCAGGGGTAGAGACCCAGTACTTC. The chain has TRBV6-6 and TRBJ2-5; possible D gene TRBD1, 6 bases. The CDR3 consists of 13 residues. Looked up from germline, CDR1 is MNHNY and CDR2 is SVGAGI (reference sequence). V shed 2 bases and J shed 4 bases, with 8 bases lying between them.

The chain links TRBV4-3 to TRBJ1-1; possibly TRBD1 for D (6 bases). CDR3 length: 16 amino acids. Looked up from germline, CDR1 is LGHNA and CDR2 is YSLEER. Trimming left V 0 bases short and J 5 bases short, with 16 bases between. CDR3 protein: CASSQDWRQGPTEAFF. The CDR3 coding sequence is TGCGCCAGCAGCCAAGATTGGCGCCAGGGGCCGACTGAAGCTTTCTTT.

The chain recombines TRBV27 with TRBJ2-1, with 10 bases fitting TRBD2. The CDR3 runs to 16 residues. With 5 bases clipped from V and 0 bases from J, the junction kept 4 bases outside the gene matches. Germline CDR1 and CDR2: MNHEY and SMNVEV (reference sequence). CDR3: CASSPQREGSYNEQFF. In DNA, the CDR3 is TGTGCCAGCAGTCCCCAGCGGGAGGGCTCCTACAATGAGCAGTTCTTC.

The chain couples TRBV5-1 to TRBJ2-7, with D perhaps matching TRBD1 (6 bases). The V end was cut by 4 bases, the J end by 6 bases, with 11 bases between. The CDR3 extends over 12 amino acids. CDR1 and CDR2 from the germline V gene are SGHRS and YFSETQ. CDR3 sequence: CASSDRFGEQYF. CDR3 in DNA: TGCGCCAGCAGCGACAGGTTTGGCGAGCAGTACTTC.

The chain joins TRBV4-3 to TRBJ2-3; D is possibly TRBD1 (6 bases). The length of the CDR3 is 18 residues. Germline V gives CDR1 LGHNA, CDR2 YSLEER. Trimming left V 1 base short and J 0 bases short, with 17 bases between. Here the CDR3 DNA reads TGCGCCAGCAGCCAAGGAGTAGTCAGGGGCGGTAGCACAGATACGCAGTATTTT. Residues: CASSQGVVRGGSTDTQYF.

The genes are TRBV5-4 and TRBJ2-1; 8 bases match TRBD1. The CDR3 totals 16 residues. Trimming cost V 3 bases and J 0 bases; bases outside gene matches: 5. Germline V gene sequence: CDR1 SGHNT, CDR2 YYREEE (reference sequence). CDR3 protein: CASSSPGQASYNEQFF. The CDR3 DNA sequence: TGTGCCAGCAGCTCGCCGGGACAGGCCTCCTACAATGAGCAGTTCTTC.

This rearrangement joins TRBV5-6 to TRBJ2-1, with 11 bases aligning to TRBD1. Per germline, CDR1 SGHDT and CDR2 YYEEEE. Germline trimming cut 0 bases from V and 5 bases from J; bases unmatched to any gene: 1. This CDR3 comprises 15 residues. The CDR3: CASSLGDRGDNEQFF. CDR3 DNA sequence: TGTGCCAGCAGCTTGGGGGACAGGGGGGACAATGAGCAGTTCTTC.

The V call is TRBV15, the J call TRBJ1-5; D perhaps matches TRBD1 (6 bases). Trimming shortened V by 1 base and J by 6 bases, and 22 bases separated the two germline ends. Germline V lookup: CDR1 LNHNV, CDR2 YYDKDF (reference sequence). This CDR3 is built from 18 residues. Here the CDR3 DNA reads TGTGCCACCAGCAGAGCCCCCGGGTGGACAGAGGGAGTTCAGCCCCAGCATTTT. Translating gives CATSRAPGWTEGVQPQHF.